This T cell receptor beta chain was identified during a study of T cell repertoires and HLA-DP antigens. With regard to this clone: The target antigen is unknown.

The assay was immunoSEQ multiplex PCR, and TCRdb's table has in-frame clones only and misses some. The table lists 75,000 to 90,000 clones, 86% of them singletons. The ends lost 3 bases at V and 0 bases at J; junction bases unmatched: 7. The CDR3 spans 17 residues. Germline CDR1 reads SGHVS; CDR2 reads FQNEAQ. This clonotype originated in a man aged 45-60 years in good health and CMV-seronegative. The sample taken for sequencing was CD4+ T cells from PBMCs. J is TRBJ2-7 and V is TRBV7-8, with 11 bases matching TRBD2. The CDR3 DNA is TGTGCCAGCAGCTTTAGAATAGCGGGAGGGAGCTCCTACGAGCAGTACTTC. Protein sequence: CASSFRIAGGSSYEQYF.